A single sample gave rise to the 19 T cell receptor beta chains below, sequenced in a study of T-cell memory formation after mild COVID-19. TCRdb called the 5' RACE reads again in MiXCR, with one record for every CDR3 protein. The table records roughly 220,000 distinct CDR3 sequences, around 8.8% of them present only once. Source material: PBMCs or a T cell subset sorted from them (not recorded which). These TCRs come from a man between 18 and 29 years old who had mild COVID-19 (a few samples of this study predate the infection). Cell type and time point are not known.

This clonotype was counted a few times. V and J are TRBV5-4 and TRBJ2-3; 9 bases match TRBD2. CDR1 and CDR2 from the germline V gene are SGHNT and YYREEE (reference sequence). With 4 bases clipped from V and 4 bases from J, the junction kept 10 bases outside the gene matches. This CDR3 comprises 16 residues. Here the CDR3 reads CASSGGGSGGADTQYF. The CDR3 DNA follows: TGTGCCAGCAGCGGGGGAGGTAGCGGGGGTGCAGATACGCAGTATTTT. Based on the CDR3 plus reference TRBV5-4 and TRBJ2-3, the full variable domain is ETGVTQSPTHLIKTRGQQVTLRCSSQSGHNTVSWYQQALGQGPQFIFQYYREEENGRGNFPPRFSGLQFPNYSSELNVNALELDDSALYLCASSGGGSGGADTQYFGPGTRLTVL.

There are a few counts of this clonotype. The V call is TRBV6-6, the J call TRBJ1-4; D is ambiguous. The CDR3 is 14 residues long. The germline CDR1 and CDR2 sequences are MNHNY and SVGAGI (reference sequence). Deletions cut 6 bases from V and 9 bases from J, with 17 bases between. This CDR3 reads CASSLDGAMQKLFF. CDR3 nucleotide sequence: TGTGCCAGCAGCCTCGATGGAGCCATGCAAAAACTGTTTTTT.

This clonotype was counted at least ten times. The chain links TRBV6-2 or TRBV6-3 to TRBJ1-6; D is possibly TRBD1 (5 bases). Germline V gives CDR1 MNHEY, CDR2 SVGEGT. Trimming pared 2 bases from V and 7 bases from J, leaving 9 bases between. The CDR3 sequence is 14 residues long. The CDR3 DNA sequence: TGTGCCAGCAGTTACCAGGGCGCGAATTCACCCCTCCACTTT. Translated, it gives CASSYQGANSPLHF.

The chain is built from TRBV30 and TRBJ2-2; D gene ambiguous. Trimming pared 0 bases from V and 0 bases from J, leaving 2 bases between. The length of the CDR3 is 13 residues. The germline gives CDR1 GTSNPN, CDR2 SVGIG (reference sequence). The CDR3: CAWSVPNTGELFF. In DNA form, the CDR3 reads TGTGCCTGGAGTGTACCGAACACCGGGGAGCTGTTTTTT.

The chain recombines TRBV30 with TRBJ2-7; the match to TRBD1 covers 7 bases. The CDR3 contains 13 residues. The germline V gene has CDR1 GTSNPN and CDR2 SVGIG (reference sequence). The junction had 5 bases not matched to a gene; V was cut back by 2 bases and J by 4 bases. The chain's CDR3 is CAWSPGQSYEQYF. For the CDR3, the DNA is TGTGCCTGGAGTCCGGGACAGTCATACGAGCAGTACTTC. Supplemented by reference TRBV30 and TRBJ2-7, the full variable domain reads SQTIHQWPATLVQPVGSPLSLECTVEGTSNPNLYWYRQAAGRGLQLLFYSVGIGQISSEVPQNLSASRPQDRQFILSSKKLLLSDSGFYLCAWSPGQSYEQYFGPGTRLTVT.

The V call is TRBV7-2, the J call TRBJ1-1; 7 bases fit TRBD1. In germline, CDR1 is SGHTA, CDR2 FQGNSA. The CDR3 is made up of 15 amino acids. J lost 4 bases, V lost 5 bases, and 10 bases had no gene match. CDR3 nucleotides: TGTGCCAGCAGCCCAAGACAGGGTTGGAGCACTGAAGCTTTCTTT. Translation gives CASSPRQGWSTEAFF.

A few counts support this clonotype. The chain combines TRBV5-4 with TRBJ1-4; TRBD1 matches at 7 bases. V shed 4 bases, J shed 5 bases, and the junction held 11 bases outside the gene matches. Germline V CDR1 and CDR2: SGHNT, YYREEE (reference sequence). This CDR3 comprises 16 residues. CDR3 coding DNA: TGTGCCAGCAGCGCTACCGGGACAGCTCAAAATGAAAAACTGTTTTTT. Protein: CASSATGTAQNEKLFF.

The chain joins TRBV7-3 to TRBJ2-1, with D perhaps given as TRBD1 or TRBD2 (5 bases each). Germline assignment: CDR1 SGHTA and CDR2 FQGTGA. V lost 5 bases and J lost 6, with 17 bases in between. The CDR3 extends over 15 amino acids. CDR3 nucleotide sequence: TGTGCCAGCAGCCTCCAGTCGTTGGGGGTCAATGAGCAGTTCTTC. Its protein is CASSLQSLGVNEQFF. Full variable domain (outside the CDR3, taken from reference TRBV7-3 and TRBJ2-1): GAGVSQTPSNKVTEKGKYVELRCDPISGHTALYWYRQSLGQGPEFLIYFQGTGAADDSGLPNDRFFAVRPEGSVSTLKIQRTERGDSAVYLCASSLQSLGVNEQFFGPGTRLTVL.

The CDR3, as DNA: TGTGCCAGTAGGGGGGCGACTCACAATGAGCAGTTCTTC. Translating gives CASRGATHNEQFF. This chain connects TRBV19 to TRBJ2-1; a possible D gene is TRBD1 (6 bases). V was trimmed by 6 bases and J by 5 bases, leaving 11 bases between them. Per the germline V gene, CDR1 is LNHDA and CDR2 is SQIVND (reference sequence). This CDR3 has 13 residues.

This clonotype was counted many times. The chain uses TRBV24-1 and TRBJ2-5; 9 nucleotides line up with TRBD1. J gave up 5 bases and V 3 bases, and 6 bases lay outside the gene matches. The CDR3 has 15 amino acids. In germline, CDR1 is KGHDR, CDR2 SFDVKD. The CDR3 protein is CATSDPTTGGETQYF. The CDR3 DNA sequence: TGTGCCACCAGTGATCCCACGACAGGGGGGGAGACCCAGTACTTC.

This clonotype occurred many times. This rearrangement joins TRBV5-1 to TRBJ2-5, with D perhaps matching TRBD2 (5 bases). There are 12 residues in the CDR3. Trimming stripped 3 bases from V and 9 bases from J, with 12 bases between. Germline CDR1 and CDR2: SGHRS and YFSETQ. CDR3 in amino acids: CASSSAGLPQYF. The CDR3 bases are TGCGCCAGCAGCTCAGCCGGACTCCCCCAGTACTTC.

This clonotype was seen repeatedly, ten times or more. This sequence joins TRBV29-1 and TRBJ1-1, with 7 bases identical to TRBD1. Germline values: CDR1 SQVTM, CDR2 ANQGSEA. V was pared by 6 bases and J by 4 bases, with 8 bases of the junction left unmatched. CDR3 length equals 13 residues. CDR3 sequence reads: CSVAGQESTEAFF. The CDR3 nucleotides are TGCAGCGTCGCTGGACAGGAAAGCACTGAAGCTTTCTTT.

This clonotype turned up a few times. The gene calls are TRBV29-1 and TRBJ2-7; D is perhaps TRBD2 (7 bases). CDR3 length: 14 residues. Trimming took 8 bases from V and 3 from J, leaving 20 bases between them. CDR1 SQVTM and CDR2 ANQGSEA come from the germline V gene. CDR3 amino acids: CSTLGGGAGYEQYF. In DNA form, the CDR3 reads TGCAGCACCCTTGGGGGGGGGGCCGGCTACGAGCAGTACTTC.

This chain links TRBV7-2 with TRBJ2-1; TRBD1 matches 7 bases. The germline gives CDR1 SGHTA, CDR2 FQGNSA. The CDR3 has 13 amino acids. V lost 3 bases and J lost 6; bases outside the gene matches: 2. The DNA for the CDR3 is TGTGCCAGCAGCTTTGACAGGGCCAATGAGCAGTTCTTC. Protein sequence: CASSFDRANEQFF.

This clonotype has more than one count but fewer than ten. The V and J genes are TRBV12-3 or TRBV12-4 and TRBJ1-5; tentatively, D is TRBD1 (5 bases). Trimming shortened V by 1 base and J by 9 bases, and 10 bases separated the two germline ends. The CDR3 has 13 amino acids. The CDR3 sequence is CASSLEGDSPQHF. The CDR3 DNA reads TGTGCCAGCAGTTTAGAAGGGGACTCGCCCCAGCATTTT.

CDR3 nucleotide sequence: TGTGCCAGCGTAATAGGACACTTAAACTATGGCTACACCTTC. It encodes CASVIGHLNYGYTF. The J gene is TRBJ1-2, the V gene TRBV6-2 or TRBV6-3; maybe TRBD1 (5 bases). This CDR3 is 14 amino acids long. The V end lost 8 bases, the J end lost 2 bases, and 15 bases lay between the germline ends. CDR1 MNHEY and CDR2 SVGEGT come from the germline V gene.

The chain is built from TRBV7-8 and TRBJ1-6; TRBD1 aligns across 8 bases. This CDR3 region has 14 residues. V dropped 5 bases and J dropped 14; count of bases not matched to a gene: 11. Germline loops: CDR1 SGHVS, CDR2 FQNEAQ. The CDR3: CASSRDRGRSALHF. The CDR3 DNA is TGTGCCAGCAGCCGCGACAGGGGCCGTTCGGCCCTCCACTTT.

The chain recombines TRBV6-6 with TRBJ2-3, with D unresolved. The CDR3 has 17 residues. Trimming left V 4 bases short and J 1 base short, with 18 bases between. CDR1 is MNHNY and CDR2 is SVGAGI in the germline V gene (reference sequence). The CDR3 protein is CASSSKGSVRGTDTQYF. In nucleotides, the CDR3 is TGTGCCAGCAGTTCGAAGGGTTCGGTACGGGGCACAGATACGCAGTATTTT.

This clonotype appeared a few times. The V call is TRBV7-2, the J call TRBJ2-7, with D possibly being TRBD1 (7 bases). There are 15 residues in the CDR3. V lost 6 bases and J 3 bases, leaving 18 bases between the germline ends. Germline V CDR1 and CDR2: SGHTA, FQGNSA. The CDR3 protein is CASRTRQGGFYEQYF. The CDR3 DNA sequence: TGTGCCAGCAGGACTAGACAGGGTGGGTTCTACGAGCAGTACTTC.